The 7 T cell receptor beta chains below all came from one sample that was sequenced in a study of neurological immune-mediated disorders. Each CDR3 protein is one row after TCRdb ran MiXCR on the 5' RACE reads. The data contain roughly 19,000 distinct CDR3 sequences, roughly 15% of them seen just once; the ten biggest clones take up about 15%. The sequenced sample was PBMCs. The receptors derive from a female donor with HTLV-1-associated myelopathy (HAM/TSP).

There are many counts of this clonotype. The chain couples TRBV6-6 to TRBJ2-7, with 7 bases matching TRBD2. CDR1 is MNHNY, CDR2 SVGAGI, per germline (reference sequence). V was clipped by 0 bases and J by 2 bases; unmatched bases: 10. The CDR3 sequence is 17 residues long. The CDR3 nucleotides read TGTGCCAGCAGTTACTCACCCGGGAGCGGGAAACCCTACGAGCAGTACTTC. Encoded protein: CASSYSPGSGKPYEQYF.

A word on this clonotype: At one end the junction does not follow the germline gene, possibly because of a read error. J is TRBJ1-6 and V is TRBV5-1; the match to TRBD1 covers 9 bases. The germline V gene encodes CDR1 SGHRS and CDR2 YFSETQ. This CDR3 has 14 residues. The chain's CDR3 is CASSTGTGMSHLHF. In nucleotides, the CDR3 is TGTGCCAGCAGCACCGGGACAGGGATGTCACACCTCCACTTT.

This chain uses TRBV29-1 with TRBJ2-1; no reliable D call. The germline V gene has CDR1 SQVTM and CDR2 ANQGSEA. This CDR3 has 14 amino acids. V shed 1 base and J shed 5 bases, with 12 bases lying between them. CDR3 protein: CSVEGAGTNNEQFF. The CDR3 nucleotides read TGCAGCGTTGAAGGGGCCGGCACTAACAATGAGCAGTTCTTC.

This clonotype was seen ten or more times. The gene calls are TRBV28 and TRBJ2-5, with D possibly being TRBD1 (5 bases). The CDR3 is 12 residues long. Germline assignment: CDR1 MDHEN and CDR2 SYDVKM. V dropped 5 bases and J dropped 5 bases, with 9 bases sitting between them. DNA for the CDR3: TGTGCCAGCAGTGGGGCCCGGGAGACCCAGTACTTC. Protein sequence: CASSGARETQYF.

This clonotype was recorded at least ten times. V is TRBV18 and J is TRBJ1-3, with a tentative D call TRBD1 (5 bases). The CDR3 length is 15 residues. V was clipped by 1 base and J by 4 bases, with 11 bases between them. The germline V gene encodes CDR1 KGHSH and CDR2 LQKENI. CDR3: CASSPLMGVGNTIYF. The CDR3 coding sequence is TGTGCCAGCTCACCACTTATGGGGGTCGGAAACACCATATATTTT.

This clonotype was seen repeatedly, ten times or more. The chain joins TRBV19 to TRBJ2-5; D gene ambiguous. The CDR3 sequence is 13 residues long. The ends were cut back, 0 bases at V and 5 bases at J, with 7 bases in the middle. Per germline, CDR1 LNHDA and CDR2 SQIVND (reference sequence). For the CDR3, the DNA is TGTGCCAGTAGTATAGAAGTTAGTGAGACCCAGTACTTC. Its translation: CASSIEVSETQYF.

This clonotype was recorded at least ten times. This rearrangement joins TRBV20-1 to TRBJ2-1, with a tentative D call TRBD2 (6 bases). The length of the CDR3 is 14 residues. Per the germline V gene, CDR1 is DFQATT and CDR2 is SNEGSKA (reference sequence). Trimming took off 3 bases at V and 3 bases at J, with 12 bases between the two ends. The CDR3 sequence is CSASSGPHYNEQFF. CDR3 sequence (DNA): TGCAGTGCTAGTAGCGGTCCCCACTACAATGAGCAGTTCTTC.